The 5 T cell receptor beta chains reported below all come from one sample, sequenced in a study of beta chain features in type 1 diabetes. General study results and limits: When Type 1 diabetes patients were examined, their TCRB CDR3s proved moderately but significantly shorter in all four CD4+ subsets.

The antigens these receptors bind are not known. cDNA synthesis used the whole RNA isolate, giving expressed TCRB sequences. Profiling relied on immunoSEQ multiplex PCR, and the TCRdb table lists in-frame clones only, not all of them. The sample contains some 290,000 clones, around an eighth of which appear only once. The sample taken for sequencing was naive CD4+ T cells from blood. The receptors were sampled from a man aged 30 to 39 with type 1 diabetes.

This clone has a handful of counts. The chain combines TRBV7-8 with TRBJ2-7; 11 bases are a match to TRBD1. Germline loops: CDR1 SGHVS, CDR2 FQNEAQ. The CDR3 is 13 amino acids. J gave up 12 bases and V 4 bases, and 8 bases lay outside the gene matches. CDR3 sequence (DNA): TGTGCCAGCAGCTCACTGGACAGGGGGCTTCTGTACTTC. Amino acids: CASSSLDRGLLYF.

The genes are TRBV4-3 and TRBJ2-1; D ambiguous. Trimming pared 3 bases from V and 4 bases from J, leaving 10 bases between. This CDR3 comprises 14 residues. The germline V gene has CDR1 LGHNA and CDR2 YSLEER. In DNA form, the CDR3 reads TGCGCCAGCAGCCAGGAGACGGCGTACAATGAGCAGTTCTTC. Protein: CASSQETAYNEQFF.

This clone has just a few counts. The gene calls are TRBV2 and TRBJ2-5; TRBD2 matches at 10 bases. With 4 bases clipped from V and 5 bases from J, the junction kept 4 bases outside the gene matches. The CDR3 spans 14 residues. Germline V gives CDR1 SNHLY, CDR2 FYNNEI. The CDR3 coding sequence is TGTGCCAGCAGTGTTACTAGCGGGGCGGAGACCCAGTACTTC. As protein: CASSVTSGAETQYF.

For this clone: The germline gene is not matched at one end of the junction; a read error may be the cause. The rearrangement links TRBV6-5 to TRBJ1-2; TRBD1 might be the D (6 bases). Germline-derived CDR1 and CDR2 are MNHEY and SVGAGI. The CDR3 runs to 14 residues. The CDR3: CVSSTQGKTYGYTF. In nucleotides, the CDR3 is TGTGTCAGCAGTACCCAGGGGAAAACCTATGGCTACACCTTC.

The chain employs TRBV11-1 and TRBJ2-7; 7 bases agree with TRBD1. The CDR3 consists of 14 residues. The V and J ends lost 2 bases and 5 bases, in that order; junction bases with no gene match: 6. CDR1 and CDR2 from the germline V gene are SGHAT and FQDESV (reference sequence). The chain's CDR3 is CASSLIQGKDEQYF. The CDR3 region has the DNA TGTGCCAGCAGCTTAATACAGGGGAAGGACGAGCAGTACTTC.